This passage covers 10 T cell receptor beta chains from one sample sequenced in a study of T cell responses to AZD1222 COVID-19 vaccine. Data came from immunoSEQ multiplex PCR; TCRdb stores just in-frame clones and leaves some out. This sample has roughly 170,000 clones, with over 80% found just once. The starting material was peripheral blood, obtained on day 0 of AZD1222 vaccination. These receptors were obtained from an adult in good health.

CDR3 in DNA: TGTGCCATCAGTCGACAGTACCAAGAGACCCAGTACTTC. Translating it yields CAISRQYQETQYF. The chain joins TRBV10-3 to TRBJ2-5; D perhaps matches TRBD1 (5 bases). Germline-derived CDR1 and CDR2 are ENHRY and SYGVKD. The V end was cut by 5 bases, the J end by 0 bases, with 7 bases between. CDR3 length: 13 residues.

CDR3 residues: CASSQLTGTRGNEQFF. CDR3 DNA: TGCGCCAGCAGCCAGCTAACCGGGACTAGAGGGAATGAGCAGTTCTTC. The gene calls are TRBV4-3 and TRBJ2-1; 8 bases agree with TRBD2. The ends lost 3 bases at V and 7 bases at J; junction bases unmatched: 11. The CDR3 loop spans 16 amino acids. Germline CDR1 LGHNA, CDR2 YSLEER.

The V gene is TRBV3-1 (or the pseudogene TRBV3-2), the J gene TRBJ2-7, with 15 bases aligning to TRBD2. V dropped 7 bases and J dropped 6; count of bases not matched to a gene: 19. CDR3 length: 19 amino acids. Germline CDR1 LGHDT, CDR2 YNNKEL (reference sequence). The chain's CDR3 is CASILAGLAGGDLLLEQYF. The CDR3 DNA sequence: TGTGCCAGCATCCTAGCGGGACTAGCGGGAGGAGATCTCCTTCTCGAGCAGTACTTC.

The V and J genes are TRBV5-4 and TRBJ1-1; D ambiguous. The CDR3 has 14 residues. V was clipped by 2 bases and J by 1 base, with 9 bases between them. Germline V CDR1 and CDR2: SGHNT, YYREEE (reference sequence). The CDR3 is CASSFQPGNTEAFF. The CDR3 DNA follows: TGTGCCAGCAGCTTTCAGCCGGGGAACACTGAAGCTTTCTTT.

This sequence joins TRBV7-2 and TRBJ2-7, with 11 bases identical to TRBD2. Per the germline V gene, CDR1 is SGHTA and CDR2 is FQGNSA. The CDR3 runs to 15 residues. After removal of 5 bases from V and 1 base from J, the junction contained 4 bases not matched to a gene. CDR3 nucleotides: TGTGCCAGCAGCAAAAGACTAGCGGGGTCCTACGAGCAGTACTTC. As protein: CASSKRLAGSYEQYF.

This rearrangement joins TRBV28 to TRBJ1-2, with a weak D call TRBD1 (5 bases). The CDR3 sequence is 14 residues long. Between the trimmed V and J ends, which lost 10 bases and 2 bases, there was a span of 17 bases. Germline CDR1 and CDR2: MDHEN and SYDVKM. Here the CDR3 DNA reads TGTGCCATACTGGGGGAATTGGGAAACTATGGCTACACCTTC. Protein: CAILGELGNYGYTF.

V usage is TRBV7-2 and J usage is TRBJ2-2, with 9 bases that match TRBD1. Per germline, CDR1 SGHTA and CDR2 FQGNSA. CDR3 length equals 15 residues. The V segment lost 7 bases and the J segment 4 bases; nucleotides outside the gene matches: 7. Written as DNA, the CDR3 is TGTGCCAGCACCTATCCGGGACAGGGCACCGGGGAGCTGTTTTTT. Translating it yields CASTYPGQGTGELFF.

The chain carries TRBV9 and TRBJ1-4; D is unresolved. V was clipped by 4 bases and J by 5 bases, with 18 bases between them. The CDR3 sequence is 16 residues long. Germline-derived CDR1 and CDR2 are SGDLS and YYNGEE. CDR3 bases: TGTGCCAGCAGCCCCAGACCCGGGCCACCGAATGAAAAACTGTTTTTT. It translates to CASSPRPGPPNEKLFF.

V is TRBV7-2 and J is TRBJ2-7; D remains ambiguous. This CDR3 is 13 amino acids long. CDR1 and CDR2 from the germline V gene are SGHTA and FQGNSA. V lost 5 bases to trimming and J lost 2 bases, with 10 bases between them. The chain's CDR3 is CASSTSTTYEQYF. The CDR3 DNA sequence: TGTGCCAGCAGCACAAGTACTACCTACGAGCAGTACTTC. Together with reference TRBV7-2 and TRBJ2-7, the CDR3 gives the full variable domain: GAGVSQSPSNKVTEKGKDVELRCDPISGHTALYWYRQSLGQGLEFLIYFQGNSAPDKSGLPSDRFSAERTGGSVSTLTIQRTQQEDSAVYLCASSTSTTYEQYFGPGTRLTVT.

The chain has TRBV4-1 and TRBJ1-5, with D perhaps matching TRBD1 (6 bases). The CDR3 sequence is 15 residues long. Germline-derived CDR1 and CDR2 are MGHRA and YSYEKL. The V end was cut by 4 bases, the J end by 2 bases, with 12 bases between. The CDR3 DNA reads as TGCGCCAGCAGCCCGGGTGACAGGCGCAATCAGCCCCAGCATTTT. As protein: CASSPGDRRNQPQHF.